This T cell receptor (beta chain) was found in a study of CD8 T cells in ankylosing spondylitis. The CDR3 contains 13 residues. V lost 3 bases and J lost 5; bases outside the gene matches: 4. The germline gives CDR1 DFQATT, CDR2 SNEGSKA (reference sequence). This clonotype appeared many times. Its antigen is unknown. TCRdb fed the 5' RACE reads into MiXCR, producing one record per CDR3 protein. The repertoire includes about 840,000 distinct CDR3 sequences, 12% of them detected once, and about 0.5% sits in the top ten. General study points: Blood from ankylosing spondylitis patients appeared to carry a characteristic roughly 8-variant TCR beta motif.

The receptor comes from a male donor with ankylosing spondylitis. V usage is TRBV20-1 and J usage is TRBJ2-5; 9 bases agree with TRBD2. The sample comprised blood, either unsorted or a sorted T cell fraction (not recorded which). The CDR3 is CSARPSGRETQYF. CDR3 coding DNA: TGCAGTGCTAGGCCAAGCGGGAGGGAGACCCAGTACTTC.